The clone carrying this T cell receptor beta chain was found once. Some clones are missing from TCRdb's copy, which holds only in-frame ones; the method was immunoSEQ multiplex PCR. The sample consists of tens of thousands of clones, more than 90% of them appearing once. The data belong to a study of OX40 agonist ivuxolimab in advanced cancers. Across the whole study: Partial responses were observed in three patients, of whom one had hepatocellular carcinoma and two had cutaneous melanoma.

The CDR3 consists of 16 residues. The V gene lost 3 bases and the J gene lost 0 bases, with 9 bases spanning the gap. Germline V gene data show CDR1 as SGHTA and CDR2 as FQGNSA. Specimen: CD4+ or CD8+ T cells sorted from blood, collected in a trial of the OX40 agonist ivuxolimab. The chain has TRBV7-2 and TRBJ1-6, with unresolved D. The sequence came from an adult with an advanced solid tumor such as melanoma, head and neck, liver or kidney cancer. This CDR3 is CASSFGVSSYNSPLHF. CDR3 in DNA: TGTGCCAGCAGCTTTGGGGTTAGCTCCTATAATTCACCCCTCCACTTT.